This TCR beta chain was retrieved from a study of T-cell memory formation after mild COVID-19 (dated by TCRdb to the early 2020s). Describing the broader study: TCR sequence clusters from the two donors were largely donor specific. In a couple of donors, T-cell clones that expanded and contracted after mild COVID-19 were followed by sequencing TCRalpha and TCRbeta repertoires longitudinally. Two young, previously healthy adult volunteers, one female and one male, were included in the cohort.

Broad study findings and their caveats: Some responding clones were detected in pre-infection memory, which suggested that pre-existing cross-reactive memory T cells had joined the SARS-CoV-2 response. Contracting CD4+ clones turned up mainly in the CM and EM memory subsets, whereas EMRA was where CD8+ clones were enriched. Clones that contracted from day 15 to 85 showed balanced CD4/CD8 phenotypes, whereas a second wave of clones that expanded from day 15 to 37 leaned towards CD4+. Only two mild cases were covered in the study, and larger cohorts including severe cases with pre-infection samples were considered necessary. SARS-CoV-2 specificity of the second-wave clones peaking on day 37 was not confirmed.

Reads for this sample came from an Illumina NovaSeq 6000. cDNA libraries for TCRalpha and TCRbeta were prepared by 5'RACE using constant-segment primers, with sample barcodes and unique molecular identifiers added. Trizol reagent was used to extract RNA from every sample. The libraries were amplified in two PCR steps, and the second step added a second sample barcode and Illumina TruSeq adapters. Sequencing of the libraries was done on an Illumina NovaSeq, producing 2 x 150 bp paired-end reads. Turning to the authors' computational methods: The reads were demultiplexed and collapsed into UMI-guided consensus sequences using migec v1.2.7. Using mixcr v2.1.11, UMI consensuses were aligned to TRA and TRB V and J templates and then assembled into clonotypes. Expanded or contracted clonotypes were those called significant by both edgeR and NoisET, with noise models trained on biological replicates. For edgeR calls, the thresholds were a false discovery rate-adjusted p below 0.01 and a log2 fold-change of 1. PCA with hierarchical clustering of max-normalized trajectories of the 1000 most abundant clonotypes was used as exploratory dynamics analysis. Separately sequenced CD4+ and CD8+ repertoires were used to assign the CD4 or CD8 phenotype of responding clones. Clones were called with MiXCR by TCRdb after fastp trimmed the public reads at Q25, and only in-frame beta chains were retained. Records with the same CDR3 protein are collapsed into one entry carrying the most frequent genes and DNA. The V and J calls come from TCRdb's annotation, not from the publication. The sample profile shows hundreds of thousands of distinct CDR3 sequences; approximately 22% of them were found once. The top ten hold roughly 23% of the sample.

This clonotype was seen more than once but under ten times. Its antigen specificity is not known. The input lacks base qualities; no much larger clone sits a single base away. PBMCs were isolated by Ficoll-Paque density gradient centrifugation. This sequence was found in a young man who had mild COVID-19 (a few samples of this study predate the infection). The sample titles of this study are shuffled in the database, so cell type and time point are left out; the donor was told from shared clones. Sequenced: PBMCs or a T cell subset sorted from them (not recorded which).

Read as DNA, the sequence is TGTGCCAGCAGCGTGGGACTAGGAACAGATACGCAGTATTTT. Its translation reads: CASSVGLGTDTQYF. Recombination linked TRBV9 to TRBJ2-3, and 8 junctional nucleotides match TRBD2. From V the trimming removes 2 bases and from J it removes 3 bases, while the gene matches leave 2 bases of the junction unaccounted for. The CDR3, cysteine through phenylalanine, is 14 amino acids long. The only DNA kept is the CDR3, 42 bases in frame from the first base. In the germline V gene, CDR1 corresponds to SGDLS and CDR2 to YYNGEE. Reference TRBV9 and TRBJ2-3 genes cover what lies past the CDR3, so the full variable domain is DSGVTQTPKHLITATGQRVTLRCSPRSGDLSVYWYQQSLDQGLQFLIQYYNGEERAKGNILERFSAQQFPDLHSELNLSSLELGDSALYFCASSVGLGTDTQYFGPGTRLTVL.